These 18 T cell receptor beta chains were all obtained from the same sample, sequenced in a study of cytomegalovirus exposure and HLA in healthy donors. Vbeta (60) and Jbeta (13) primers were used in the PCR. Using immunoSEQ multiplex PCR, the repertoire was profiled, and TCRdb retains in-frame clones only, with some absent. The sample gives 150,000 to 200,000 clones, 81% of which show up once; 4.9% is in the top ten. What was sequenced was PBMCs. These receptors all come from a woman aged 18 to 35 in good health and CMV-seropositive.

The V and J genes are TRBV19 and TRBJ1-1; tentative D call: TRBD1 (5 bases). V lost 4 bases and J 4 bases, leaving 13 bases between the germline ends. Germline CDR1 is LNHDA and CDR2 is SQIVND (reference sequence). The CDR3 spans 14 residues. The CDR3 spells CASSRSGVGTEAFF. The CDR3 nucleotides read TGTGCCAGTAGTAGGTCGGGGGTTGGCACTGAAGCTTTCTTT.

This chain connects TRBV2 to TRBJ2-2; D is perhaps TRBD1 (5 bases). CDR1 and CDR2 from the germline V gene are SNHLY and FYNNEI. Trimming cost V 3 bases and J 0 bases, with 17 bases left between them. This CDR3 is 18 amino acids long. The CDR3 loop is CASSDLQGNVANTGELFF. The CDR3 nucleotides are TGTGCCAGCAGTGATCTCCAGGGAAATGTCGCGAACACCGGGGAGCTGTTTTTT. Complete variable domain (other parts from reference TRBV2 and TRBJ2-2): EPEVTQTPSHQVTQMGQEVILRCVPISNHLYFYWYRQILGQKVEFLVSFYNNEISEKSEIFDDQFSVERPDGSNFTLKIRSTKLEDSAMYFCASSDLQGNVANTGELFFGEGSRLTVL.

This clone was detected only a few times. The V and J genes are TRBV5-8 and TRBJ1-6; perhaps TRBD1 as D (6 bases). The CDR3 runs to 15 residues. With 0 bases removed from V and 10 bases from J, the gap between germline ends came to 14 bases. The germline V gene has CDR1 SGHTS and CDR2 YDEGEE. DNA of the CDR3: TGTGCCAGCAGCTTGGGGCTGGGGGCATCATCACCCCTCCACTTT. Its protein is CASSLGLGASSPLHF.

This rearrangement joins TRBV5-4 to TRBJ2-7, with 8 bases identical to TRBD2. V lost 3 bases and J lost 3; bases outside the gene matches: 8. The CDR3 is 15 residues long. Germline V gene data show CDR1 as SGHNT and CDR2 as YYREEE (reference sequence). The DNA of the CDR3 is TGTGCCAGCAGCTGGGCGAGCGGGGGATACTACGAGCAGTACTTC. Amino acid sequence: CASSWASGGYYEQYF.

The V gene is TRBV18, the J gene TRBJ2-1, with TRBD1 matching over 9 bases. The CDR3 is 16 residues long. The ends lost 6 bases at V and 6 bases at J; junction bases unmatched: 12. Germline V gives CDR1 KGHSH, CDR2 LQKENI. The CDR3 spells CASSPAGQGRLNEQFF. Written as DNA, the CDR3 is TGTGCCAGCTCCCCAGCCGGACAGGGGCGTCTCAATGAGCAGTTCTTC.

This clone is a singleton in its sample. The rearrangement uses TRBV21-1 and TRBJ2-5; the table's D call, TRBD2, was not checked against the DNA. TRBV21-1 is a pseudogene. The CDR3 extends over 16 amino acids. The CDR3 DNA follows: TGTGCCAGCAGCACAGAATGGACTAGCGGGGGTGGGACCCAGTACTTC. This sequence encodes CASSTEWTSGGGTQYF.

The rearrangement links TRBV7-2 to TRBJ1-4, with D maybe TRBD1 (5 bases). The CDR3 length is 14 residues. From germline, CDR1 is SGHTA and CDR2 FQGNSA. The V end was cut by 3 bases, the J end by 3 bases, with 8 bases between. The CDR3: CASSFRAANEKLFF. Written as DNA, the CDR3 is TGTGCCAGCAGCTTCAGGGCTGCTAATGAAAAACTGTTTTTT.

The chain combines TRBV10-3 with TRBJ2-7, with 8 nucleotides matching TRBD1. The germline V gene has CDR1 ENHRY and CDR2 SYGVKD. V lost 2 bases to trimming and J lost 2 bases; unmatched junction nucleotides: 8. The CDR3 loop spans 16 amino acids. CDR3 in DNA: TGTGCCATCAGTGAGGGGAGGACAGGGATAACCTACGAGCAGTACTTC. Its translation is CAISEGRTGITYEQYF.

This clone has a handful of counts. The sample has other DNA sequences that encode this CDR3 too. This chain joins TRBV11-2 and TRBJ2-1; tentative D call: TRBD2 (6 bases). CDR1 is SGHAT, CDR2 FQNNGV, per germline. Between the trimmed V and J ends, which lost 1 base and 2 bases, there was a span of 9 bases. The CDR3 spans 15 residues. Here the CDR3 reads CASSLGSGAYNEQFF. As DNA, the CDR3 is TGTGCCAGCAGCTTAGGTTCGGGGGCCTACAATGAGCAGTTCTTC.

In its sample, this clone was seen once. The chain's CDR3 is CASSTGQATDTQYF. CDR3 coding DNA: TGTGCCAGTAGTACGGGACAGGCCACAGATACGCAGTATTTT. V is TRBV19 and J is TRBJ2-3, with 8 bases identical to TRBD1. After removal of 4 bases from V and 2 bases from J, the junction contained 2 bases not matched to a gene. This CDR3 region has 14 residues. Germline V lookup: CDR1 LNHDA, CDR2 SQIVND (reference sequence).

The rearrangement uses TRBV6-5 and TRBJ2-7; D is unclear. The CDR3 has 13 amino acids. V gave up 8 bases and J gave up 0 bases, with 11 bases separating them. The germline gives CDR1 MNHEY, CDR2 SVGAGI. In DNA form, the CDR3 reads TGTGCCAGCGGCCTGCCCAGCTCCTACGAGCAGTACTTC. It is translated as CASGLPSSYEQYF.

This clone was seen once. The V call is TRBV5-6, the J call TRBJ1-5, with D uncertain. The germline V and J ends were trimmed by 1 base and 0 bases, with 5 bases remaining between them. Germline CDR1 reads SGHDT; CDR2 reads YYEEEE. The CDR3 contains 14 residues. CDR3 sequence reads: CASSLLYSNQPQHF. The CDR3 nucleotides read TGTGCCAGCAGCTTGTTGTATAGCAATCAGCCCCAGCATTTT.

This clone has only one observation. The gene calls are TRBV2 and TRBJ2-7; the D gene is possibly TRBD2 (5 bases). Trimming took off 5 bases at V and 2 bases at J, with 13 bases between the two ends. The CDR3 has 14 residues. Germline V lookup: CDR1 SNHLY, CDR2 FYNNEI. In nucleotides, the CDR3 is TGTGCCAGCAGTCCCCGGCGGGCAGCCTACGAGCAGTACTTC. Translating gives CASSPRRAAYEQYF.

This clone has just one count. V gene TRBV19 combines with J gene TRBJ2-5, with 8 bases aligning to TRBD1. Germline V gene data show CDR1 as LNHDA and CDR2 as SQIVND (reference sequence). The CDR3 runs to 14 residues. Trimming took 9 bases from V and 1 from J; bases not matched to a gene: 7. CDR3 sequence: CASQDRASQETQYF. The CDR3 DNA sequence: TGTGCCAGCCAGGACAGGGCCTCCCAAGAGACCCAGTACTTC.

V gene TRBV4-2 combines with J gene TRBJ2-2; 7 bases are shared with TRBD2. Germline loops: CDR1 LGHNA, CDR2 YNFKEQ. CDR3 size: 16 residues. The V gene end was trimmed by 0 bases and the J gene end by 5 bases; junction bases not matched to a gene: 6. CDR3: CASSQDRVGGTGELFF. In DNA form, the CDR3 reads TGTGCCAGCAGCCAAGATCGAGTCGGGGGGACCGGGGAGCTGTTTTTT.

For the CDR3, the DNA is TGTGCCACCGCCGGGACAGCCAATGAGCAGTTCTTC. This encodes CATAGTANEQFF. The chain recombines TRBV10-3 with TRBJ2-1; 7 positions match TRBD1. V was clipped by 10 bases and J by 6 bases; unmatched bases: 6. CDR1 and CDR2 (germline): ENHRY, SYGVKD. The CDR3 runs 12 residues.

The V and J genes are TRBV12-5 and TRBJ2-7; tentatively, D is TRBD2 (6 bases). Between the trimmed V and J ends, which lost 7 bases and 5 bases, there was a span of 18 bases. The CDR3 contains 14 residues. Germline V lookup: CDR1 LGHNT, CDR2 FRNRAP. CDR3 region: CASAPGGALDEQYF. The CDR3 DNA is TGTGCTAGTGCTCCCGGAGGGGCGCTCGACGAGCAGTACTTC.

The rearrangement links TRBV15 to TRBJ1-2; 7 bases match TRBD1. J gave up 2 bases and V 0 bases, and 21 bases lay outside the gene matches. Germline V gene lookup returns CDR1 LNHNV and CDR2 YYDKDF (reference sequence). The CDR3 loop spans 21 amino acids. DNA of the CDR3: TGTGCCACCAGCAGAGAGGTTCTGGGAAGGGGGCTGGTCGGTTTCAACTATGGCTACACCTTC. Amino acid sequence: CATSREVLGRGLVGFNYGYTF.